This TCR beta chain is from a study of molecular identifiers for immune sequencing clone quantification. General study results and limits: For effector cells, clones above 20 RNA copies held over 99% of molecules; for naive cells, under 1%.

Methods described previously were used for bulk TCR libraries, and listed TCR primers were applied. TCRdb called the PCR reads again in MiXCR, with one record for every CDR3 protein. This table holds about 510,000 distinct CDR3 sequences, around a fifth found once. Comments on this clonotype: What it binds is not known.

Germline V gives CDR1 PRHDT, CDR2 FYEKMQ (reference sequence). The V end lost 5 bases, the J end lost 7 bases, and 18 bases lay between the germline ends. CDR3 length: 15 amino acids. Naive CD8 T cell sorting was performed on the CD8+CD4-CCR7+CD45RA+ phenotype. The chain recombines TRBV13 with TRBJ2-4, with D possibly TRBD2 on 6 matching bases. The sequence derives from a human donor in good health. Some libraries in this study had Jurkat cell RNA spiked in. Sequencing was done on a sample of naive CD8+ T cells from blood, with Jurkat cell RNA spiked in. Subset in this sample: FACS-sorted CD8+CD4-CCR7+CD45RA+ naive T cells. The chain's CDR3 is CASSPHGGSGNIQYF. Written as DNA, the CDR3 is TGTGCCAGCAGCCCCCACGGAGGGTCCGGCAACATTCAGTACTTC.